These T cell receptor beta chains were read from a single sample in a study of blood T cell repertoires in COVID-19. Clones were read by immunoSEQ multiplex PCR, and TCRdb kept only the in-frame ones, dropping some. The sample has under 250,000 clones, around 88% seen once. Source material: peripheral blood. These receptors originate from a woman of 80 years or more with COVID-19, enrolled during active disease. Both conserved end residues are part of each CDR3. A D gene is named only where the DNA matches it firmly. Clone size is shown for a subset of rows, as once, few, many or a class of expanded clone.

d_call	v_call	clone_size	j_call	cdr3_aa	cdr3_nt
TRBD2	TRBV5-4	-	TRBJ2-5	CASRPPGLAGGQETQYF	TGTGCCAGCAGGCCCCCGGGACTAGCGGGGGGTCAAGAGACCCAGTACTTC
-	TRBV7-9	-	TRBJ1-4	CASSLVPGVDGKLFF	TGTGCCAGCAGCTTAGTTCCCGGGGTGGATGGAAAACTGTTTTTT
-	TRBV7-8	-	TRBJ1-1	CASSLNRQAEAFF	TGTGCCAGCAGCTTGAACCGACAGGCTGAAGCTTTCTTT
TRBD2	TRBV2	-	TRBJ2-5	CASSGTSGGETQYF	TGTGCCAGCAGTGGGACTAGCGGGGGGGAGACCCAGTACTTC
-	TRBV21-1	-	TRBJ1-5	CASSKAIPRRNQPQHF	TGTGCCAGCAGCAAAGCTATCCCGAGGCGCAATCAGCCCCAGCATTTT
-	TRBV2	-	TRBJ1-5	CASLGTSNQPQHF	TGTGCCAGCTTAGGGACAAGCAATCAGCCCCAGCATTTT
-	TRBV5-5	-	TRBJ1-5	CASSLGGLGNQPQHF	TGTGCCAGCAGCTTGGGGGGCTTGGGCAATCAGCCCCAGCATTTT
-	TRBV5-1	few	TRBJ1-1	CASSLDSNTEAFF	TGCGCCAGCAGCTTGGACAGTAACACTGAAGCTTTCTTT
-	TRBV5-8	-	TRBJ2-7	CASSLGWSRGNYEQYF	TGTGCCAGCAGCTTGGGATGGAGCAGGGGCAACTACGAGCAGTACTTC
TRBD1	TRBV7-9	-	TRBJ2-3	CASTQDRDRVNTQYF	TGTGCCAGCACCCAAGACCGGGACAGGGTAAATACGCAGTATTTT
-	TRBV5-1	-	TRBJ2-2	CASTENPGGTGELFF	TGCGCCAGCACGGAGAACCCCGGGGGCACCGGGGAGCTGTTTTTT
TRBD2	TRBV28	few	TRBJ2-3	CASRPPGGRGNTQYF	TGTGCCAGCAGACCCCCGGGGGGGCGGGGTAATACGCAGTATTTT
-	TRBV28	-	TRBJ1-1	CASSRQRTNTEAFF	TGTGCCAGCAGTCGACAGCGTACGAACACTGAAGCTTTCTTT
-	TRBV27	-	TRBJ1-6	CASSSAEGPYNSPLHF	TGTGCCAGCAGTTCTGCAGAGGGTCCCTATAATTCACCCCTCCACTTT
-	TRBV2	-	TRBJ1-1	CASSPQGTMNTEAFF	TGTGCCAGCAGTCCACAGGGAACTATGAACACTGAAGCTTTCTTT
-	TRBV9	-	TRBJ1-6	CASSVDLPDSPLHF	TGTGCCAGCAGCGTAGATCTTCCGGATTCACCCCTCCACTTT
TRBD1	TRBV6-5	-	TRBJ1-2	CASLGQGAGYTF	TGTGCCAGCCTAGGACAGGGGGCTGGCTACACCTTC
TRBD1	TRBV7-2	few	TRBJ1-3	CASSLGGDRGDTIYF	TGTGCCAGCAGCTTAGGTGGGGACAGGGGGGACACCATATATTTT
TRBD1	TRBV3-1/TRBV3-2	-	TRBJ1-5	CAAFRTGGNSNQPQHF	TGTGCCGCGTTTCGGACAGGGGGCAATAGCAATCAGCCCCAGCATTTT
-	TRBV27	-	TRBJ1-5	CASRPGGRVNQPQHF	TGTGCCAGCAGGCCCGGTGGGCGGGTCAATCAGCCCCAGCATTTT
-	TRBV3-1/TRBV3-2	-	TRBJ1-5	CASSQWGGDQPQHF	TGTGCCAGCAGCCAATGGGGAGGGGATCAGCCCCAGCATTTT
TRBD1	TRBV27	-	TRBJ2-3	CASSLVWTGPRTDTQYF	TGTGCCAGCAGTTTAGTTTGGACAGGGCCGCGCACAGATACGCAGTATTTT
TRBD2	TRBV7-6	-	TRBJ2-1	CASSRRLAGGNNEQFF	TGTGCCAGCAGCAGGCGACTAGCGGGGGGCAACAATGAGCAGTTCTTC
TRBD1	TRBV24-1	-	TRBJ2-1	CATSDFTQGADEQFF	TGTGCCACCAGTGATTTTACCCAGGGGGCGGACGAGCAGTTCTTC
-	TRBV5-4	once	TRBJ2-5	CASSSAGNQETQYF	TGTGCCAGCAGCTCCGCAGGGAATCAAGAGACCCAGTACTTC
TRBD2	TRBV24-1	-	TRBJ2-1	CATSERRTSGTYHSSYNEQFF	TGTGCCACCAGTGAACGTAGGACTAGCGGCACCTACCATAGCTCCTACAATGAGCAGTTCTTC
-	TRBV5-1	-	TRBJ2-3	CASRGSSSTDTQYF	TGCGCCAGCAGGGGGAGCTCTAGCACAGATACGCAGTATTTT
-	TRBV7-9	-	TRBJ1-1	CASSSRDSGEAFF	TGTGCCAGCAGCTCCAGGGATTCGGGTGAAGCTTTCTTT
-	TRBV18	once	TRBJ1-1	CASSPLTVMNTEAFF	TGTGCCAGCTCACCGTTGACAGTCATGAACACTGAAGCTTTCTTT
-	TRBV7-9	-	TRBJ2-5	CASSLGGNQGETQYF	TGTGCCAGCAGCTTAGGGGGTAACCAGGGGGAGACCCAGTACTTC
-	TRBV19	-	TRBJ2-2	CASSIANSNTGELFF	TGTGCCAGTAGTATCGCGAATTCCAACACCGGGGAGCTGTTTTTT
-	TRBV27	-	TRBJ2-1	CASRLPPDSDYNEQFF	TGTGCCAGCAGGTTACCTCCGGACAGTGACTACAATGAGCAGTTCTTC
-	TRBV7-9	-	TRBJ1-3	CANPGSGNTIYF	TGTGCCAATCCGGGCTCTGGAAACACCATATATTTT
-	TRBV28	-	TRBJ1-1	CASGQTNTEAFF	TGTGCCAGCGGACAGACGAACACTGAAGCTTTCTTT
TRBD1	TRBV27	-	TRBJ1-5	CASSSEPGQGAGSNQPQHF	TGTGCCAGCAGTTCCGAACCGGGACAGGGGGCTGGTAGCAATCAGCCCCAGCATTTT
-	TRBV6-9	-	TRBJ1-2	CASSDRDYTF	TGTGCCAGCAGCGACCGGGACTACACCTTC
-	TRBV13	-	TRBJ1-4	CASSSGLYKAPTNEKLFF	TGTGCCAGCAGTTCGGGACTCTATAAAGCCCCAACTAATGAAAAACTGTTTTTT
TRBD2	TRBV10-3	-	TRBJ2-1	CAISESGSGVPDEQFF	TGTGCCATCAGTGAGTCAGGGAGCGGGGTACCCGATGAGCAGTTCTTC
TRBD1	TRBV19	-	TRBJ2-4	CASIQGDIQYF	TGTGCCAGTATCCAGGGGGACATTCAGTACTTC